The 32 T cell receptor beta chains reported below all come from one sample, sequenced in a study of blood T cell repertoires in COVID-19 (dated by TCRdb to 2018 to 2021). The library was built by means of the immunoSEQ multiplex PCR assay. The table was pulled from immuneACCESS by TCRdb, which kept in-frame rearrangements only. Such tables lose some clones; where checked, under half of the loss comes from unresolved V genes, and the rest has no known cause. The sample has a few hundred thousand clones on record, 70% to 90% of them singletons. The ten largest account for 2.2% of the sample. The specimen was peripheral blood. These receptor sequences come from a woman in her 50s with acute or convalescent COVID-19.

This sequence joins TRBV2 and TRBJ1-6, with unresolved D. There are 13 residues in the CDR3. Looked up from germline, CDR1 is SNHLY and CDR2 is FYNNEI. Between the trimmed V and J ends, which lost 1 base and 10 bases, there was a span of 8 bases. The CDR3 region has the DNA TGTGCCAGCAGTGAAGACAGTGAATCACCCCTCCACTTT. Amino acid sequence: CASSEDSESPLHF.

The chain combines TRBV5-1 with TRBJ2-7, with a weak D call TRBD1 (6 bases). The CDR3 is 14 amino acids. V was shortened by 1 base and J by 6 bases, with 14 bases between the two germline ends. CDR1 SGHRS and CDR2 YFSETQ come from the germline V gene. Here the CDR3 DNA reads TGCGCCAGCAGCTTGCAACAGGGATTAGGCGAGCAGTACTTC. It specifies CASSLQQGLGEQYF. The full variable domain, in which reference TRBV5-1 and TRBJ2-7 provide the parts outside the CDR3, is KAGVTQTPRYLIKTRGQQVTLSCSPISGHRSVSWYQQTPGQGLQFLFEYFSETQRNKGNFPGRFSGRQFSNSRSEMNVSTLELGDSALYLCASSLQQGLGEQYFGPGTRLTVT.

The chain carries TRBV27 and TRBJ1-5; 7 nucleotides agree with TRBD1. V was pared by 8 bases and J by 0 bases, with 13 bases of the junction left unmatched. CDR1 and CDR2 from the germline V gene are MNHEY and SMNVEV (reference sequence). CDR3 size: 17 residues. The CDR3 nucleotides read TGTGCCAGCGGCCGGGACAGAGAAACTTATAGCAATCAGCCCCAGCATTTT. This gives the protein CASGRDRETYSNQPQHF.

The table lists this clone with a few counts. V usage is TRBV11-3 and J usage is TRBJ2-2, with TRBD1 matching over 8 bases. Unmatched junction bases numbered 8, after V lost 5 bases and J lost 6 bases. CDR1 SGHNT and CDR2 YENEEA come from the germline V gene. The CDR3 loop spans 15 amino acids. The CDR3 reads CASSPGQGRAGELFF. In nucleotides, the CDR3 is TGTGCCAGCAGCCCCGGACAGGGACGGGCCGGGGAGCTGTTTTTT.

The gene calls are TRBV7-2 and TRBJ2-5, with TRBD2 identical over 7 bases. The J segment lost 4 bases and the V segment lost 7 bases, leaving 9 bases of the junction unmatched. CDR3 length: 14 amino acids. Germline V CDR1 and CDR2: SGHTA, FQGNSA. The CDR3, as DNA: TGTGCCAGCACCTTCGGGGCTAGCGGAGAGACCCAGTACTTC. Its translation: CASTFGASGETQYF.

As DNA, the CDR3 is TGTGCCAGTAGTATATGGACAGGAGCTAACTATGGCTACACCTTC. This codes for CASSIWTGANYGYTF. This chain joins TRBV19 and TRBJ1-2; 7 bases line up with TRBD1. This CDR3 contains 15 residues. Per the germline V gene, CDR1 is LNHDA and CDR2 is SQIVND (reference sequence). Germline trimming cut 2 bases from V and 0 bases from J; bases unmatched to any gene: 3.

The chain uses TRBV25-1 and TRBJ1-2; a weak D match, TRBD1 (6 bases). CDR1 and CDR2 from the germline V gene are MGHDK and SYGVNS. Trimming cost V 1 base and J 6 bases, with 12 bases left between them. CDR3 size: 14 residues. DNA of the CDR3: TGTGCCAGCAGTGAATCGGGTTCAGGGGATGGCTACACCTTC. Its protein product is CASSESGSGDGYTF.

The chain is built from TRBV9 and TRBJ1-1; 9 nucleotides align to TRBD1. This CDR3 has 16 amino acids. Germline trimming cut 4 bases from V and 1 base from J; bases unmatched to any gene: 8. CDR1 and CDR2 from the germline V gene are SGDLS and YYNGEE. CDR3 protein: CASSSDRGVRNTEAFF. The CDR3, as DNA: TGTGCCAGCAGCTCCGACAGGGGGGTACGGAACACTGAAGCTTTCTTT.

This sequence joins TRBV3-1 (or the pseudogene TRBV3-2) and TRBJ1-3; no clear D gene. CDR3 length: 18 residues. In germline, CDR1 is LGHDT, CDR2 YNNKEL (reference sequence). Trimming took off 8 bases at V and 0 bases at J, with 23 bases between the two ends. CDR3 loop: CASLGPIDLTSSGNTIYF. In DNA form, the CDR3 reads TGTGCCAGCCTTGGGCCCATAGATCTAACCAGCTCTGGAAACACCATATATTTT.

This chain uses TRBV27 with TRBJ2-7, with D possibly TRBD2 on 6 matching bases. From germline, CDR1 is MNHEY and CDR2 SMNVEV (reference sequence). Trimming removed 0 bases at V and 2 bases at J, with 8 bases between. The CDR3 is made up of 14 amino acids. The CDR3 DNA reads TGTGCCAGCAGTTTATCGCGCGGGACCTACGAGCAGTACTTC. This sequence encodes CASSLSRGTYEQYF.

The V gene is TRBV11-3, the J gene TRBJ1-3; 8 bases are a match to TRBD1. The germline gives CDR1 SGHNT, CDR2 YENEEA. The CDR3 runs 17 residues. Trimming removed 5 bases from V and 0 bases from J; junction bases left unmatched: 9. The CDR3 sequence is CASSLMTGAHSGNTIYF. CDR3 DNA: TGTGCCAGCAGCCTGATGACAGGGGCCCACTCTGGAAACACCATATATTTT. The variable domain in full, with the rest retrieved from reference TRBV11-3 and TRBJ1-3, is EAGVVQSPRYKIIEKKQPVAFWCNPISGHNTLYWYLQNLGQGPELLIRYENEEAVDDSQLPKDRFSAERLKGVDSTLKIQPAELGDSAVYLCASSLMTGAHSGNTIYFGEGSWLTVV.

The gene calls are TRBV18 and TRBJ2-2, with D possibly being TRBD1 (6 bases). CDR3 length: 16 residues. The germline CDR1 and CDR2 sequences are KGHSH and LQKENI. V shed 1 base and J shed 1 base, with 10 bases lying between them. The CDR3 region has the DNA TGTGCCAGCTCACCACGATCCAGGGGGAACACCGGGGAGCTGTTTTTT. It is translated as CASSPRSRGNTGELFF.

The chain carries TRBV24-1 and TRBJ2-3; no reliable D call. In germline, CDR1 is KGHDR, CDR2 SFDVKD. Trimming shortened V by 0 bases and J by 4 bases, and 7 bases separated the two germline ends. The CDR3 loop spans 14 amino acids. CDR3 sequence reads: CATSDLQAPDTQYF. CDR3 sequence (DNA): TGTGCCACCAGTGATTTGCAGGCCCCAGATACGCAGTATTTT.

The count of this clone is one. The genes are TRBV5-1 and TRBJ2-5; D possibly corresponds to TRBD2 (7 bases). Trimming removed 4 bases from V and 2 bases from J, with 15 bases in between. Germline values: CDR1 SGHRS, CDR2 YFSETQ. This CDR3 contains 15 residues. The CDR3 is CASSPGGGGQETQYF. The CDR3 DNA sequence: TGCGCCAGCAGCCCCGGAGGGGGGGGGCAAGAGACCCAGTACTTC.

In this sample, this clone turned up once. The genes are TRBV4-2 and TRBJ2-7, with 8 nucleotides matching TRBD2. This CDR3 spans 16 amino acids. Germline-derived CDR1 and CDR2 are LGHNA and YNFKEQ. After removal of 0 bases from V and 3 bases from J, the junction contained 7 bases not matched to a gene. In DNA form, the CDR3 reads TGTGCCAGCAGCCAAGAGGGCGGGGGGCGGTACTACGAGCAGTACTTC. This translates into CASSQEGGGRYYEQYF.

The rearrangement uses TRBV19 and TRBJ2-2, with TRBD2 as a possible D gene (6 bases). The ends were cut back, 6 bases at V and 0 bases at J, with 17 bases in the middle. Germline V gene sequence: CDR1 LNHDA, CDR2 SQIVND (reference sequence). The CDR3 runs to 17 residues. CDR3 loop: CASRWGVRAPNTGELFF. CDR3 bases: TGTGCCAGTAGATGGGGGGTCCGGGCCCCGAACACCGGGGAGCTGTTTTTT.

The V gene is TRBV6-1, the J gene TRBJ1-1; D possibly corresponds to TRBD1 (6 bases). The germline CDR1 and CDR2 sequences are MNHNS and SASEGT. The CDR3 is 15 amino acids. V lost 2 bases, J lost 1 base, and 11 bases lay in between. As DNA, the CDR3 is TGTGCCAGCAGTGAACGGGACAACGAGAACACTGAAGCTTTCTTT. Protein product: CASSERDNENTEAFF.

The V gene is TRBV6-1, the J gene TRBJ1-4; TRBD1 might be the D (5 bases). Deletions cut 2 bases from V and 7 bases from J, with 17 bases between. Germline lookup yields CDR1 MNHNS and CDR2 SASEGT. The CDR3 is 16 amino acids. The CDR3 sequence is CASSEYRGWVGEKLFF. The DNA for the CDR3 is TGTGCCAGCAGTGAATATAGGGGTTGGGTTGGTGAAAAACTGTTTTTT.

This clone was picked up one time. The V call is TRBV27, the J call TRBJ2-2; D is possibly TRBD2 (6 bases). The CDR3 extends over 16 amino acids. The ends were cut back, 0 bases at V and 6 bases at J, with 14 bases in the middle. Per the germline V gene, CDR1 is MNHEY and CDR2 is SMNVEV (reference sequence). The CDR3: CASSLSLGGEPGELFF. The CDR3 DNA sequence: TGTGCCAGCAGTTTATCGTTAGGAGGGGAGCCCGGGGAGCTGTTTTTT.

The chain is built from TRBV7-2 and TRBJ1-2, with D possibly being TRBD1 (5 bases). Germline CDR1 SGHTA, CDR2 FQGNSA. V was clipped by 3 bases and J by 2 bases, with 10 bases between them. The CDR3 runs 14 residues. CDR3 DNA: TGTGCCAGCAGCTTGACAGAGAGCAACTATGGCTACACCTTC. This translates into CASSLTESNYGYTF.

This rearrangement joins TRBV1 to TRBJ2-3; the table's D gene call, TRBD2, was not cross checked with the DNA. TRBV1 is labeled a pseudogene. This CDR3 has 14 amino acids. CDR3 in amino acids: CTSSQVAGEDTQYF. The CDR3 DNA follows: TGCACCAGCAGCCAAGTGGCGGGAGAAGATACGCAGTATTTT.

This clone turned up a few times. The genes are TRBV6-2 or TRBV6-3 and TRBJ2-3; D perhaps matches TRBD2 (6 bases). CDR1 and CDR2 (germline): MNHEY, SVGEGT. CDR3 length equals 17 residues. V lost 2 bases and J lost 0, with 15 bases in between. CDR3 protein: CASSYPDPSESTDTQYF. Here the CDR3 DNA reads TGTGCCAGCAGTTACCCGGACCCTAGCGAGAGCACAGATACGCAGTATTTT.

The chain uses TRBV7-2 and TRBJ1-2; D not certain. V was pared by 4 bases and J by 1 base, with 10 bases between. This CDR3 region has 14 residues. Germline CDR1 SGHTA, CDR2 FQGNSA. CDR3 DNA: TGTGCCAGCAGCTCCCGTCGTTTTAACTATGGCTACACCTTC. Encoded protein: CASSSRRFNYGYTF.

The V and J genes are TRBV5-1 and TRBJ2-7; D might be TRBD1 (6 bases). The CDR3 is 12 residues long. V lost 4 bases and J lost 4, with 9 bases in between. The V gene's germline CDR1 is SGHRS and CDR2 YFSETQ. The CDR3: CASSGGTYEQYF. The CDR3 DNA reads TGCGCCAGCAGCGGGGGCACATACGAGCAGTACTTC.

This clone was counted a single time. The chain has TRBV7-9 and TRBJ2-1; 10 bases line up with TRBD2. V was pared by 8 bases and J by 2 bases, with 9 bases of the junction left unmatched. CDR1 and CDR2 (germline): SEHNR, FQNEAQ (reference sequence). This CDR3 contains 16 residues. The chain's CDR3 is CASRAGGPMTYNEQFF. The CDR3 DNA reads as TGTGCCAGCCGAGCGGGAGGGCCTATGACCTACAATGAGCAGTTCTTC.

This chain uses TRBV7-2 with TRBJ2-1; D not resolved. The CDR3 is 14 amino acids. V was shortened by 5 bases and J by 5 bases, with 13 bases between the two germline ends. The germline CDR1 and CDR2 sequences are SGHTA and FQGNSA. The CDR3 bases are TGTGCCAGCAGCGGCTCTGCCGCCCACAATGAGCAGTTCTTC. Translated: CASSGSAAHNEQFF.

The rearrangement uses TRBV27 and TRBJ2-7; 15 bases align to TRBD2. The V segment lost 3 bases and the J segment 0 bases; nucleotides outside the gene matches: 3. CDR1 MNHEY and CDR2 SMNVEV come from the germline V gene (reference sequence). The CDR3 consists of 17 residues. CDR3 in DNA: TGTGCCAGCAGTTTGGGACTAGCGGGGGGTAGCTCCTACGAGCAGTACTTC. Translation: CASSLGLAGGSSYEQYF.

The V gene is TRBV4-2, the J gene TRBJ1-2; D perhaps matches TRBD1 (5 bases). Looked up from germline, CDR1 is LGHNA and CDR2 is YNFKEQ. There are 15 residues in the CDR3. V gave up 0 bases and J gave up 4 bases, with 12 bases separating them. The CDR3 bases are TGTGCCAGCAGCCAAGATCTAGGGGAATTCTATGGCTACACCTTC. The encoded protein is CASSQDLGEFYGYTF.

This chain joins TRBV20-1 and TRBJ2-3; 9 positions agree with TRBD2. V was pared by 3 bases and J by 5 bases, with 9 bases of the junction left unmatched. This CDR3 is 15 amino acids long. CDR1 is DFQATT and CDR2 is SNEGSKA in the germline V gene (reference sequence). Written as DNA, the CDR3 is TGCAGTGCTAGTCTCGCTAGCGGGGTTAAAGATACGCAGTATTTT. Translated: CSASLASGVKDTQYF.

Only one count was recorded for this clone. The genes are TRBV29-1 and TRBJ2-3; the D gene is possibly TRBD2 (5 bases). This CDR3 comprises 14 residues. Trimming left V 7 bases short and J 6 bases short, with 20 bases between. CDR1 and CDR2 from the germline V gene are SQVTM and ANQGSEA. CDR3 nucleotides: TGCAGCGCCCTGGACTCTACCCTTTTGGATACGCAGTATTTT. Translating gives CSALDSTLLDTQYF.

DNA of the CDR3: TGTGCCAGTCGTGAGGTGGGAGAGACCCAGTACTTC. Translated: CASREVGETQYF. The gene calls are TRBV12-3 or TRBV12-4 and TRBJ2-5; D gene unclear. The length of the CDR3 is 12 residues. The V and J ends lost 9 bases and 4 bases respectively, with 12 bases between them.

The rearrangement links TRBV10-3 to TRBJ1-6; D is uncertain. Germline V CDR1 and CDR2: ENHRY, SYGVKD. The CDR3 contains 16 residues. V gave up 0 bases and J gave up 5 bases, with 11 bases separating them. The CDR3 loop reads CAISESIVADNSPLHF. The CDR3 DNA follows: TGTGCCATCAGTGAGTCGATCGTCGCGGATAATTCACCCCTCCACTTT.